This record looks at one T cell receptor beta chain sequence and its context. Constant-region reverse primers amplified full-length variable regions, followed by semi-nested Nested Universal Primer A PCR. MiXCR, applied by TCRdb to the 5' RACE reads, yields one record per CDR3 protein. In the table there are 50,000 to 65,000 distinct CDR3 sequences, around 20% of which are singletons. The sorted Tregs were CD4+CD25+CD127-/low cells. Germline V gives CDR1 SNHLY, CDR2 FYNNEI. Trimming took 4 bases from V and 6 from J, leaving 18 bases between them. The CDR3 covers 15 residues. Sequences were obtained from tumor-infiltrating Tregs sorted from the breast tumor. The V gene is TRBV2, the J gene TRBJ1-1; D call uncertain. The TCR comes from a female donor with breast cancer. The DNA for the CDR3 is TGTGCCAGCAGTGGGGAAGGACTCCGGAGCGCTGAAGCTTTCTTT. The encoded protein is CASSGEGLRSAEAFF.